These 13 T cell receptor beta chains share one sample of origin, sequenced in a study of graft-versus-host responses after intestinal transplantation. Their antigen targets remain unknown. TCRdb keeps only in-frame clones here, not all; method: immunoSEQ multiplex PCR. This table has about 120,000 clones, over 75% appearing once. Here the sequenced sample was unstimulated CD4+ T cells sorted from spleen or lymph node cells, taken before intestinal transplant. The receptor set was obtained from a human donor who received an intestinal transplant.

The CDR3 bases are TGTGCCAGCAGCTGGGGGGGGTCCTACGAGCAGTACTTC. It codes for CASSWGGSYEQYF. V gene TRBV11-2 combines with J gene TRBJ2-7; 7 bases are a match to TRBD2. CDR3 length: 13 residues. Germline assignment: CDR1 SGHAT and CDR2 FQNNGV. Trimming cost V 4 bases and J 1 base; bases outside gene matches: 1.

The gene calls are TRBV28 and TRBJ1-1; weak D call: TRBD1 (5 bases). Trimming took 6 bases from V and 11 from J, leaving 16 bases between them. There are 12 residues in the CDR3. CDR1 MDHEN and CDR2 SYDVKM come from the germline V gene. CDR3 DNA sequence: TGTGCCAGCAGAAACGGGGGGTTGGTCGCTTTCTTT. Encoded protein: CASRNGGLVAFF.

The J gene is TRBJ2-2, the V gene TRBV2; possibly TRBD2 for D (5 bases). Germline V gene lookup returns CDR1 SNHLY and CDR2 FYNNEI. V dropped 1 base and J dropped 1 base, with 7 bases sitting between them. This CDR3 region has 15 residues. The CDR3 DNA sequence: TGTGCCAGCAGTGAAGAGAGGGTGAACACCGGGGAGCTGTTTTTT. This sequence encodes CASSEERVNTGELFF.

The rearrangement links TRBV10-3 to TRBJ2-3, with D perhaps TRBD2 (6 bases). CDR3 length: 15 amino acids. CDR1 and CDR2 (germline): ENHRY, SYGVKD. V lost 3 bases to trimming and J lost 1 base, with 11 bases between them. The CDR3 here is CAISETGVGTDTQYF. CDR3 sequence (DNA): TGTGCCATCAGTGAAACGGGAGTTGGCACAGATACGCAGTATTTT.

The J gene is TRBJ1-3, the V gene TRBV28; the D is unclear. This CDR3 contains 14 residues. Trimming removed 8 bases at V and 2 bases at J, with 13 bases between. Germline lookup yields CDR1 MDHEN and CDR2 SYDVKM. The CDR3 is CASQRHRPGNTIYF. Here the CDR3 DNA reads TGTGCCAGCCAGAGACATCGCCCTGGAAACACCATATATTTT.

The chain uses TRBV19 and TRBJ2-7; D possibly corresponds to TRBD1 (5 bases). CDR3 size: 15 residues. Deletions cut 4 bases from V and 3 bases from J, with 16 bases between. CDR1 and CDR2 from the germline V gene are LNHDA and SQIVND (reference sequence). CDR3 DNA sequence: TGTGCCAGTAGTACCCGGCGTGGGGCAAGCTACGAGCAGTACTTC. Protein: CASSTRRGASYEQYF. Filled out from reference TRBV19 and TRBJ2-7, the complete variable domain reads DGGITQSPKYLFRKEGQNVTLSCEQNLNHDAMYWYRQDPGQGLRLIYYSQIVNDFQKGDIAEGYSVSREKKESFPLTVTSAQKNPTAFYLCASSTRRGASYEQYFGPGTRLTVT.

The V gene is TRBV30, the J gene TRBJ2-5, with a possible D match to TRBD2 (5 bases). Germline V lookup: CDR1 GTSNPN, CDR2 SVGIG (reference sequence). This CDR3 is 12 amino acids long. Trimming cost V 1 base and J 5 bases, with 8 bases left between them. CDR3 in DNA: TGTGCCTGGAGTGGGAGGCGGGAGACCCAGTACTTC. It specifies CAWSGRRETQYF.

The chain has TRBV2 and TRBJ2-3; tentatively, D is TRBD1 (6 bases). Between the trimmed V and J ends, which lost 4 bases and 0 bases, there was a span of 8 bases. Looked up from germline, CDR1 is SNHLY and CDR2 is FYNNEI. This CDR3 is 14 amino acids long. CDR3 region: CASSAGQSTDTQYF. In nucleotides, the CDR3 is TGTGCCAGCAGTGCCGGACAGAGCACAGATACGCAGTATTTT. Complete variable domain (other parts from reference TRBV2 and TRBJ2-3): EPEVTQTPSHQVTQMGQEVILRCVPISNHLYFYWYRQILGQKVEFLVSFYNNEISEKSEIFDDQFSVERPDGSNFTLKIRSTKLEDSAMYFCASSAGQSTDTQYFGPGTRLTVL.

The chain combines TRBV21-1 with TRBJ1-6; TRBD1 was called by the table and not checked on the DNA. TRBV21-1 is classified as a pseudogene. This CDR3 region has 15 residues. CDR3 coding DNA: TGTGCCAGCAGCAAAGAGGACAGGGGCGATTCACCCCTCCACTTT. Translated: CASSKEDRGDSPLHF.

The chain carries TRBV30 and TRBJ1-4; 7 bases line up with TRBD1. The germline CDR1 and CDR2 sequences are GTSNPN and SVGIG (reference sequence). This CDR3 is 16 amino acids long. Unmatched junction bases numbered 9, after V lost 0 bases and J lost 5 bases. CDR3 nucleotides: TGTGCCTGGAGTGTAGCAGGGGGTCGGGCCAATGAAAAACTGTTTTTT. As protein: CAWSVAGGRANEKLFF.

The V and J genes are TRBV19 and TRBJ2-2; D is perhaps TRBD1 (6 bases). V dropped 5 bases and J dropped 4 bases, with 17 bases sitting between them. The CDR3 is 16 amino acids. In germline, CDR1 is LNHDA, CDR2 SQIVND (reference sequence). The CDR3 DNA reads as TGTGCCAGTAGTGTAGCAGGGACAACCTTCACCGGGGAGCTGTTTTTT. Translating gives CASSVAGTTFTGELFF.

The chain links TRBV7-2 to TRBJ2-3; D is ambiguous. V lost 5 bases, J lost 3 bases, and 6 bases lay in between. Germline loops: CDR1 SGHTA, CDR2 FQGNSA. The CDR3 totals 12 residues. The CDR3 coding sequence is TGTGCCAGCAGCCTCCTAACAGATACGCAGTATTTT. This encodes CASSLLTDTQYF. Together with reference TRBV7-2 and TRBJ2-3, the CDR3 gives the full variable domain: GAGVSQSPSNKVTEKGKDVELRCDPISGHTALYWYRQSLGQGLEFLIYFQGNSAPDKSGLPSDRFSAERTGGSVSTLTIQRTQQEDSAVYLCASSLLTDTQYFGPGTRLTVL.

This clone was seen once. The V and J genes are TRBV2 and TRBJ2-3; 7 bases align to TRBD2. Per the germline V gene, CDR1 is SNHLY and CDR2 is FYNNEI. V lost 6 bases, J lost 4 bases, and 13 bases stayed unmatched. CDR3 length equals 16 residues. The CDR3 DNA is TGTGCCAGCAGCCCGAGGGGACGGGAGGTTGCAGATACGCAGTATTTT. Residues: CASSPRGREVADTQYF.